The TCR beta chain under discussion was sequenced for a study of shared clonotypes between healthy human individuals. Study-level findings and limits: The researchers took only blood, and tissue repertoires probably look different.

As concerns this clone: Its antigen is not identified.

The CDR3 loop spans 15 amino acids. The V and J ends lost 4 bases and 0 bases respectively, with 13 bases between them. The germline gives CDR1 SQVTM, CDR2 ANQGSEA. Replicate PCRs run on unsorted PBMC used roughly 270 ng DNA, which was approximately 29,000 T cell genomes. Sequencing was performed with immunoSEQ multiplex PCR; in TCRdb, only in-frame clones are kept and a portion is missing. The sample holds roughly 500,000 clones, roughly 80% seen once. This chain connects TRBV29-1 to TRBJ1-3; perhaps TRBD1 as D (6 bases). The sequencing input was PBMCs. The receptor's source is a woman aged 40 to 55 in good health. Some clones in this sample may be carry-over from other donors' samples. CDR3 DNA sequence: TGCAGCGTTGGGCGGGGACACAGCTCTGGAAACACCATATATTTT. Translating it yields CSVGRGHSSGNTIYF.